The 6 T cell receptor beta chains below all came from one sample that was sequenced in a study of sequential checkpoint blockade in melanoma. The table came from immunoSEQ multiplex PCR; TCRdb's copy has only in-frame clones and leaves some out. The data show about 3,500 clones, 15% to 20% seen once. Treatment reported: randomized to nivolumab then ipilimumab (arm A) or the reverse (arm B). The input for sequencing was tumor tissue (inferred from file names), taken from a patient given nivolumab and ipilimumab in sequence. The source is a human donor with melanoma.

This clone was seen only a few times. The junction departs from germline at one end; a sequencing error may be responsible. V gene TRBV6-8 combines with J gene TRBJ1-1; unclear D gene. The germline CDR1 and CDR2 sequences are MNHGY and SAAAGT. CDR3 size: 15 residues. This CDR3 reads CAISGPGRLNTEAFF. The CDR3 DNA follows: TGTGCCATCAGTGGACCTGGACGGCTGAACACTGAAGCTTTCTTT.

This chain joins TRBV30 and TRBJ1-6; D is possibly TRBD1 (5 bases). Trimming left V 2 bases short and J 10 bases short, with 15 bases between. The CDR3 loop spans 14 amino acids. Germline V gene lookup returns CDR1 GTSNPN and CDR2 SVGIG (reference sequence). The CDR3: CAWSFGQGGSPLHF. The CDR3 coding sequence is TGTGCCTGGAGTTTCGGTCAGGGTGGCTCACCCCTCCACTTT.

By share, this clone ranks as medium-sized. CDR3 sequence (DNA): TGTGCCAGTAGTATACTGCTGAACACTGAAGCTTTCTTT. This sequence encodes CASSILLNTEAFF. The rearrangement links TRBV19 to TRBJ1-1; D is ambiguous. CDR3 length equals 13 residues. The V gene lost 2 bases and the J gene lost 0 bases, with 4 bases spanning the gap. Looked up from germline, CDR1 is LNHDA and CDR2 is SQIVND (reference sequence).

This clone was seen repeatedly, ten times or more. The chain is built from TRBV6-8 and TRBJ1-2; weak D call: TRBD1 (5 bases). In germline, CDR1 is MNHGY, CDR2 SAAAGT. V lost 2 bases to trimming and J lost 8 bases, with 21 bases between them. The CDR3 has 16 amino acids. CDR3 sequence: CASSYRLWPQVYGYTF. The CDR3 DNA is TGTGCCAGCAGTTACCGCCTCTGGCCACAGGTATACGGCTACACCTTC.

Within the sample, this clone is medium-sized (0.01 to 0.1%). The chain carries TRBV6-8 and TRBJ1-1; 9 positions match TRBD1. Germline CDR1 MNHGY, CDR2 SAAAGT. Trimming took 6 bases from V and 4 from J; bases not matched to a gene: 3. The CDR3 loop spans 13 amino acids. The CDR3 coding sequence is TGTGCCAGCAGAGGGACAGGGAGCACTGAAGCTTTCTTT. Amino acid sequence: CASRGTGSTEAFF.

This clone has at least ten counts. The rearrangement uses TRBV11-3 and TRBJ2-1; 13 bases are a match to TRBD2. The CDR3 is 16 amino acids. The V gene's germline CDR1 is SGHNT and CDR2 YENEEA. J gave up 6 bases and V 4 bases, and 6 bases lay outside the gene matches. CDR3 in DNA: TGTGCCAGCAGCTCCCTACTAGCGGGGGGGCCCAATGAGCAGTTCTTC. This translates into CASSSLLAGGPNEQFF.